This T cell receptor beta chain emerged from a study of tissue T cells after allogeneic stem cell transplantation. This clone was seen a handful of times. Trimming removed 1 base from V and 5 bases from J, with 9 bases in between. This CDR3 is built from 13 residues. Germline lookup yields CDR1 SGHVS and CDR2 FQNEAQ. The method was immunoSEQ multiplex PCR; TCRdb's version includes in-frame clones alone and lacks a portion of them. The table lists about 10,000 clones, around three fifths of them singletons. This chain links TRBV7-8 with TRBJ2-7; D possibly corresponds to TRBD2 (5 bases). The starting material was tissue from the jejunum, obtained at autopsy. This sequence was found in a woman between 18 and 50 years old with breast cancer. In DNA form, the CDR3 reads TGTGCCAGCAGCTTAGGGGCGCGGGACGAGCAGTACTTC. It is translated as CASSLGARDEQYF.